Listed below are T cell receptor beta chains from one sample, sequenced in a study of graft-versus-host responses after intestinal transplantation. These TCRs are of unknown antigen specificity. TCRdb keeps only in-frame clones here, not all; method: immunoSEQ multiplex PCR. The table lists fewer than 90,000 clones, about 95% of them singletons. Sequencing was performed on unstimulated CD4+ T cells sorted from spleen or lymph node cells, taken before transplant. The receptors were sampled from a human donor who was the organ donor for an intestinal transplant. Each CDR3 is given with its conserved first and last residue. For some rows the clone size is stated as once, few or many, or as a class when expanded; others skip it.

TRBV27,once,CASSLGGGQGHTGELFF
TRBV5-4,.,CASSLVADTQYF
TRBV11-3,.,CASSLEPAFGYTF
TRBV28,once,CASSSRDRVTYNSPLHF
TRBV2,.,CASRLYRGRGYQETQYF
TRBV6-5,.,CASSYGRNSYEQYF
TRBV7-9,.,CASSLDLSVKPPGYTF
TRBV9,.,CASSTEDLPGNTIYF
TRBV6-5,.,CASSRTGLTEAFF
TRBV2,once,CASSEIRVRNQPQHF
TRBV28,.,CASNLGSGNTIYF
TRBV10-3,.,CAIRLGGVTDTQYF
TRBV6-5,.,CASTPNPGGSEAFF
TRBV5-6,.,CASSLERARKETQYF
TRBV7-9,once,CASSLPGGHIIRSGNEQFF
TRBV7-9,once,CASSLGPAGYTF
TRBV11-3,.,CASSWRGVRGKAFF
TRBV19,.,CASSPRPGGLQETQYF
TRBV11-2,few,CASRLDRGPYEQYF
TRBV7-3,.,CASSLLDTGELFF
TRBV6-5,.,CASSYAIGQVPGELFF
TRBV9,.,CASSVSGNTGELFF
TRBV7-6,.,CASSLRVASEAFF
TRBV7-6,.,CASSFLKSDFGADTQYF
TRBV4-2,.,CASSQELNREAFF
TRBV6-5,.,CASSPGQSNEKLFF
TRBV28,.,CASNLNTEAFF
TRBV5-8,.,CASSSQGFVQPQHF
TRBV6-1,.,CASRKGGEGQPQHF
TRBV6-5,.,CASSYNEKLFF
TRBV4-1,.,CASSQDGTGYGYTF
TRBV15,.,CATSRSGQGANPYEQYF
TRBV6-5,.,CASSQQGYGNQPQHF
TRBV15,.,CATSRGVRDRMEQYF
TRBV7-2,.,CASSLAAGGTDTQYF
TRBV12-5,.,CASAPGQGETGTDTQYF
TRBV6-1,.,CASSRERGASEAFF
TRBV18,.,CASSPRQGITGELFF
TRBV18,.,CASSPSGTGNTIYF
TRBV7-2,.,CASSLAGTAARTIYF